Each of the 23 T cell receptor beta chains below was sequenced from the same sample in a study of cytomegalovirus exposure and HLA in healthy donors. Vbeta (60) and Jbeta (13) primers were used in the PCR. Clones were read by immunoSEQ multiplex PCR, and TCRdb kept only the in-frame ones, dropping some. Of some 110,000 clones listed, around 65% are singletons. Source material: PBMCs. The source of these receptors is a man in his late teens or twenties in good health and CMV-seronegative.

This clone was picked up one time. The chain joins TRBV16 to TRBJ2-7, with 8 positions matching TRBD1. This CDR3 contains 14 residues. The V gene end was trimmed by 4 bases and the J gene end by 2 bases; junction bases not matched to a gene: 4. Germline loops: CDR1 KGHSY, CDR2 FQNENV. DNA for the CDR3: TGTGCCAGCAGCCGGACAGGGAGGCCCTACGAGCAGTACTTC. It translates to CASSRTGRPYEQYF.

The chain has TRBV19 and TRBJ1-3; D gene unclear. The CDR3 runs 14 residues. V lost 2 bases and J 2 bases, leaving 7 bases between the germline ends. CDR1 is LNHDA and CDR2 is SQIVND in the germline V gene (reference sequence). Here the CDR3 reads CASSIRGTGNTIYF. The CDR3 DNA reads as TGTGCCAGTAGTATAAGAGGGACTGGAAACACCATATATTTT.

This sequence joins TRBV28 and TRBJ2-3; D is perhaps TRBD1 (6 bases). CDR1 is MDHEN and CDR2 is SYDVKM in the germline V gene. The CDR3 extends over 14 amino acids. Trimming took 6 bases from V and 1 from J, leaving 11 bases between them. CDR3 in DNA: TGTGCCAGCAGCACCCGACAGGGCACAGATACGCAGTATTTT. It is translated as CASSTRQGTDTQYF.

The chain combines TRBV6-1 with TRBJ1-5; no definite D call. Trimming left V 4 bases short and J 7 bases short, with 11 bases between. The germline V gene has CDR1 MNHNS and CDR2 SASEGT. The CDR3 is 13 residues long. The CDR3 sequence: CASSVRVGQPQHF. In nucleotides, the CDR3 is TGTGCCAGCAGTGTGAGGGTCGGGCAGCCCCAGCATTTT.

The V and J genes are TRBV10-3 and TRBJ2-2, with 11 bases matching TRBD1. This CDR3 comprises 14 residues. In germline, CDR1 is ENHRY, CDR2 SYGVKD. Germline trimming cut 10 bases from V and 6 bases from J; bases unmatched to any gene: 7. CDR3 in amino acids: CATSGQGGAGELFF. CDR3 DNA sequence: TGTGCCACCTCGGGACAGGGGGGGGCCGGGGAGCTGTTTTTT.

This chain uses TRBV5-1 with TRBJ2-2; possibly TRBD2 for D (5 bases). In germline, CDR1 is SGHRS, CDR2 YFSETQ. The ends were cut back, 1 base at V and 1 base at J, with 8 bases in the middle. This CDR3 spans 15 amino acids. The CDR3 nucleotides read TGCGCCAGCAGCTTGTCGGGGAGGAACACCGGGGAGCTGTTTTTT. This sequence encodes CASSLSGRNTGELFF.

This clone turned up a few times. The V call is TRBV5-8, the J call TRBJ2-3, with 13 bases fitting TRBD2. This CDR3 has 15 residues. The J segment lost 5 bases and the V segment lost 4 bases, leaving 4 bases of the junction unmatched. Germline-derived CDR1 and CDR2 are SGHTS and YDEGEE. The CDR3 here is CASSGTSGGGDTQYF. The CDR3 DNA reads TGTGCCAGCAGCGGCACTAGCGGGGGGGGAGATACGCAGTATTTT. Full variable domain (remainder filled in from reference TRBV5-8 and TRBJ2-3): EAGVTQSPTHLIKTRGQQATLRCSPISGHTSVYWYQQALGLGLQFLLWYDEGEERNRGNFPPRFSGRQFPNYSSELNVNALELEDSALYLCASSGTSGGGDTQYFGPGTRLTVL.

The chain links TRBV18 to TRBJ2-7; possibly TRBD2 for D (6 bases). V lost 3 bases and J lost 10, with 19 bases in between. The CDR3 contains 14 residues. Per germline, CDR1 KGHSH and CDR2 LQKENI. The CDR3 loop is CASSPLGTGGDQYF. As DNA, the CDR3 is TGTGCCAGCTCACCTCTAGGAACCGGCGGGGACCAGTACTTC.

A single count supports this clone. The V gene is TRBV28, the J gene TRBJ1-2; perhaps TRBD1 as D (6 bases). This CDR3 has 12 residues. Germline V gene sequence: CDR1 MDHEN, CDR2 SYDVKM. The V end lost 2 bases, the J end lost 9 bases, and 10 bases lay between the germline ends. The CDR3 region has the DNA TGTGCCAGCAGTTTAATCCAGGGGAGCTACACCTTC. Residues: CASSLIQGSYTF.

Concerning this clone itself: One end of the junction does not line up with germline, which may come from a read error. The chain uses TRBV29-1 and TRBJ1-2, with D unresolved. The CDR3 is made up of 13 amino acids. Germline V CDR1 and CDR2: SQVTM, ANQGSEA. This CDR3 is CSVEGRNSYGYTF. The CDR3 DNA is TGCAGCGTCGAAGGGAGGAATAGCTATGGCTACACCTTC.

This clone occurred once. The chain joins TRBV2 to TRBJ2-3; D call uncertain. The V gene lost 3 bases and the J gene lost 0 bases, with 16 bases spanning the gap. Germline lookup yields CDR1 SNHLY and CDR2 FYNNEI. The CDR3 is 17 residues long. This CDR3 reads CASSDLQLSISTDTQYF. CDR3 in DNA: TGTGCCAGCAGTGATTTACAGCTATCAATAAGCACAGATACGCAGTATTTT.

The chain carries TRBV2 and TRBJ2-7, with 8 bases aligning to TRBD1. The CDR3 covers 14 residues. Germline trimming cut 7 bases from V and 6 bases from J; bases unmatched to any gene: 11. Per germline, CDR1 SNHLY and CDR2 FYNNEI. CDR3 DNA: TGTGCCAGCACCGTTTTCGCTGGACAGGGCGAGCAGTACTTC. Its protein product is CASTVFAGQGEQYF. Drawing the rest from reference TRBV2 and TRBJ2-7, the complete variable domain is EPEVTQTPSHQVTQMGQEVILRCVPISNHLYFYWYRQILGQKVEFLVSFYNNEISEKSEIFDDQFSVERPDGSNFTLKIRSTKLEDSAMYFCASTVFAGQGEQYFGPGTRLTVT.

In this sample, this clone turned up a few times. The rearrangement links TRBV9 to TRBJ2-3; TRBD2 matches at 7 bases. The trim removed 0 bases at V and 2 bases at J, leaving 12 bases unmatched. Germline CDR1 reads SGDLS; CDR2 reads YYNGEE. This CDR3 is 18 amino acids long. CDR3: CASSVAGGGLSITDTQYF. The CDR3 DNA sequence: TGTGCCAGCAGCGTAGCTGGGGGGGGTCTATCAATCACAGATACGCAGTATTTT.

CDR3 amino acids: CASSVGGGNEQFF. CDR3 in DNA: TGTGCCAGCAGTGTGGGGGGAGGCAATGAGCAGTTCTTC. The chain couples TRBV2 to TRBJ2-1; TRBD2 is a possible D gene (6 bases). This CDR3 has 13 amino acids. The germline V and J ends were trimmed by 4 bases and 6 bases, with 10 bases remaining between them. Looked up from germline, CDR1 is SNHLY and CDR2 is FYNNEI.

Note on this clone: This sample also contains other DNA sequences that code for the same CDR3. V gene TRBV6-6 combines with J gene TRBJ2-7; 10 positions match TRBD1. The germline V gene has CDR1 MNHNY and CDR2 SVGAGI (reference sequence). V shed 3 bases, J shed 2 bases, and the junction held 4 bases outside the gene matches. The CDR3 spans 15 residues. CDR3: CASSYPGQGAYEQYF. CDR3 nucleotide sequence: TGTGCCAGCAGTTATCCCGGACAGGGGGCCTACGAGCAGTACTTC.

The gene calls are TRBV19 and TRBJ1-1; 8 bases align to TRBD1. Germline-derived CDR1 and CDR2 are LNHDA and SQIVND (reference sequence). CDR3 length: 17 amino acids. V trimming: 4 bases; J trimming: 2 bases; junction bases outside the gene matches: 12. In DNA form, the CDR3 reads TGTGCCAGTAGTACCCTCGCTGGGACAGGAATCAACACTGAAGCTTTCTTT. Protein sequence: CASSTLAGTGINTEAFF.

The V gene is TRBV30, the J gene TRBJ2-1, with 7 bases matching TRBD2. This CDR3 has 14 residues. V lost 2 bases and J lost 8; bases outside the gene matches: 9. The germline gives CDR1 GTSNPN, CDR2 SVGIG (reference sequence). The CDR3 nucleotides read TGTGCCTGGAGTACAGGACTAGGGTTCGATGAGCAGTTCTTC. Translation: CAWSTGLGFDEQFF.

In DNA, the CDR3 is TGTGCCAGCAGCATCAACAGACAGGGGGCGCGGTTTGGGACTGAAGCTTTCTTT. It encodes CASSINRQGARFGTEAFF. The chain employs TRBV9 and TRBJ1-1; 10 bases are shared with TRBD1. J lost 5 bases, V lost 4 bases, and 17 bases had no gene match. This CDR3 comprises 18 residues. The germline CDR1 and CDR2 sequences are SGDLS and YYNGEE. Complete variable domain (other parts from reference TRBV9 and TRBJ1-1): DSGVTQTPKHLITATGQRVTLRCSPRSGDLSVYWYQQSLDQGLQFLIQYYNGEERAKGNILERFSAQQFPDLHSELNLSSLELGDSALYFCASSINRQGARFGTEAFFGQGTRLTVV.

The chain is built from TRBV28 and TRBJ2-7, with D maybe TRBD2 (6 bases). Deletions cut 7 bases from V and 5 bases from J, with 18 bases between. The V gene's germline CDR1 is MDHEN and CDR2 SYDVKM. This CDR3 has 14 residues. DNA for the CDR3: TGTGCCAGCACCTACCGGGACTTCCCCCACGAGCAGTACTTC. Residues: CASTYRDFPHEQYF.

This chain connects TRBV5-3 to TRBJ2-3; 9 nucleotides line up with TRBD2. TRBV5-3 is reported as an ORF; its role is uncertain. This CDR3 is built from 19 residues. Germline trimming cut 0 bases from V and 2 bases from J; bases unmatched to any gene: 13. The CDR3 sequence is CARSLGPGIAGAPTDTQYF. In DNA, the CDR3 is TGTGCCAGAAGCTTGGGGCCCGGGATAGCGGGGGCCCCCACAGATACGCAGTATTTT.

In its sample, this clone was seen once. The gene calls are TRBV28 and TRBJ2-6, with 7 bases identical to TRBD1. The CDR3 is 15 residues long. Germline V lookup: CDR1 MDHEN, CDR2 SYDVKM. Trimming took 2 bases from V and 2 from J; bases not matched to a gene: 0. The CDR3 spells CASSLTGAGANVLTF. CDR3 bases: TGTGCCAGCAGTTTAACAGGGGCTGGGGCCAACGTCCTGACTTTC. The full variable domain, with the rest looked up from reference TRBV28 and TRBJ2-6, is DVKVTQSSRYLVKRTGEKVFLECVQDMDHENMFWYRQDPGLGLRLIYFSYDVKMKEKGDIPEGYSVSREKKERFSLILESASTNQTSMYLCASSLTGAGANVLTFGAGSRLTVL.

This clone was detected a few times. V gene TRBV6-5 combines with J gene TRBJ1-5; TRBD1 is a possible D gene (6 bases). Trimming removed 6 bases at V and 5 bases at J, with 11 bases between. This CDR3 spans 13 amino acids. Per germline, CDR1 MNHEY and CDR2 SVGAGI. CDR3 loop: CASRGGVDQPQHF. As DNA, the CDR3 is TGTGCCAGCAGAGGGGGGGTGGATCAGCCCCAGCATTTT.

This chain connects TRBV7-9 to TRBJ2-5; 7 bases match TRBD1. The CDR3 runs to 14 residues. Germline V lookup: CDR1 SEHNR, CDR2 FQNEAQ (reference sequence). J was trimmed by 9 bases and V by 4 bases; bases with no gene match: 11. This chain's CDR3 is CASSSTTGLWAQYF. For the CDR3, the DNA is TGTGCCAGCAGCTCGACGACAGGGCTATGGGCCCAGTACTTC. Full variable domain (outside the CDR3, taken from reference TRBV7-9 and TRBJ2-5): DTGVSQNPRHKITKRGQNVTFRCDPISEHNRLYWYRQTLGQGPEFLTYFQNEAQLEKSRLLSDRFSAERPKGSFSTLEIQRTEQGDSAMYLCASSSTTGLWAQYFGPGTRLLVL.